This TCR beta chain was recorded in a study of blood T cell repertoires in COVID-19. The overall study: Sources were T cells, B-cell-depleted T cells, or PBMCs; the material itself was cDNA or gDNA.

The CDR3 consists of 16 residues. Trimming at V came to 4 bases and at J to 0 bases, leaving 7 bases not matched to a gene. CDR1 and CDR2 (germline): SNHLY, FYNNEI. Source study methods: Nucleated cell counts were estimated from reference gene primer amplification. The repertoire was sequenced with immunoSEQ multiplex PCR; TCRdb's copy has only in-frame clones and lacks some. The D gene and trimming were derived from the DNA, and the V and J assignments and clone size from that table. The sample carries 350,000 to 400,000 clones, about 90% recorded once. The sequencing sample was made of PBMCs or T cells enriched from blood (not recorded which). The sequence came from a woman in her 30s who had recovered from COVID-19. This chain links TRBV2 with TRBJ1-2, with TRBD1 identical over 8 bases. CDR3 sequence (DNA): TGTGCCAGCAGTGGGACAGGGAAAAGGGCTAACTATGGCTACACCTTC. It is translated as CASSGTGKRANYGYTF.